A single sample is the source of the 9 T cell receptor beta chains below, sequenced in a study of T cells in localized non-small cell lung cancer. Produced via immunoSEQ multiplex PCR; TCRdb's table is partial and in-frame only. The sample lists around 92,000 clones, approximately 91% occurring once. The specimen was PBMCs, collected before any cancer treatment. These receptor sequences come from a woman aged 40-69 years with stage II squamous cell lung carcinoma.

This clone came up once. The chain recombines TRBV29-1 with TRBJ2-5; 9 bases match TRBD2. V dropped 1 base and J dropped 1; count of bases not matched to a gene: 10. The CDR3 spans 17 residues. Germline V lookup: CDR1 SQVTM, CDR2 ANQGSEA. The CDR3 loop reads CSVEGGYGRGGQETQYF. The DNA for the CDR3 is TGCAGCGTTGAAGGAGGTTACGGGCGGGGGGGCCAAGAGACCCAGTACTTC.

DNA of the CDR3: TGCGCCAGCAGTGAGTCCCCTTCTAGGTGGGAGACCCAGTACTTC. Translated: CASSESPSRWETQYF. The chain has TRBV10-1 and TRBJ2-5, with no clear D. V gave up 0 bases and J gave up 5 bases, with 13 bases separating them. Germline V lookup: CDR1 WNHNN, CDR2 SYGVQD (reference sequence). This CDR3 spans 15 amino acids.

The V gene is TRBV28, the J gene TRBJ2-7, with TRBD1 matching over 7 bases. V lost 2 bases and J lost 2; bases outside the gene matches: 18. Per germline, CDR1 MDHEN and CDR2 SYDVKM. CDR3 length: 19 amino acids. The CDR3 nucleotides read TGTGCCAGCAGTTTAAGGGGGTCAGCCGACAGGGTGGTCACCTACGAGCAGTACTTC. It codes for CASSLRGSADRVVTYEQYF.

The V and J genes are TRBV7-8 and TRBJ1-1; maybe TRBD1 (5 bases). The CDR3 is 15 residues long. The V and J ends lost 6 bases and 1 base respectively, with 15 bases between them. CDR1 SGHVS and CDR2 FQNEAQ come from the germline V gene. This chain's CDR3 is CASRSLGGENTEAFF. CDR3 sequence (DNA): TGTGCCAGCAGGTCCTTAGGAGGGGAGAACACTGAAGCTTTCTTT.

This sequence joins TRBV10-3 and TRBJ2-3; TRBD2 matches at 8 bases. Trimming took 8 bases from V and 2 from J; bases not matched to a gene: 15. This CDR3 has 17 residues. Germline assignment: CDR1 ENHRY and CDR2 SYGVKD. CDR3 region: CAIREAGDLHSTDTQYF. DNA for the CDR3: TGTGCCATCCGAGAAGCGGGGGACCTCCATTCCACAGATACGCAGTATTTT.

The gene calls are TRBV30 and TRBJ1-5, with D unclear. This CDR3 comprises 13 residues. The germline gives CDR1 GTSNPN, CDR2 SVGIG (reference sequence). Trimming removed 1 base at V and 1 base at J, with 5 bases between. Here the CDR3 DNA reads TGTGCCTGGAGTGGGAAGAGCAATCAGCCCCAGCATTTT. Encoded protein: CAWSGKSNQPQHF.

This rearrangement joins TRBV9 to TRBJ2-7, with 12 bases lining up with TRBD2. CDR1 and CDR2 from the germline V gene are SGDLS and YYNGEE. The V gene end was trimmed by 0 bases and the J gene end by 5 bases; junction bases not matched to a gene: 6. The CDR3 is made up of 16 amino acids. CDR3 coding DNA: TGTGCCAGCAGCGTAGAACTAGCGGGAGGATGGAACGAGCAGTACTTC. It codes for CASSVELAGGWNEQYF.

The chain has TRBV29-1 and TRBJ1-5; TRBD1 aligns across 7 bases. V trimming: 4 bases; J trimming: 4 bases; junction bases outside the gene matches: 4. The CDR3 spans 13 residues. Per the germline V gene, CDR1 is SQVTM and CDR2 is ANQGSEA. CDR3 nucleotides: TGCAGCGTTGCCGGACAGGTTAATCAGCCCCAGCATTTT. Translating gives CSVAGQVNQPQHF. Filled out from reference TRBV29-1 and TRBJ1-5, the complete variable domain reads SAVISQKPSRDICQRGTSLTIQCQVDSQVTMMFWYRQQPGQSLTLIATANQGSEATYESGFVIDKFPISRPNLTFSTLTVSNMSPEDSSIYLCSVAGQVNQPQHFGDGTRLSIL.

The chain recombines TRBV4-2 with TRBJ2-3; D unresolved. Per the germline V gene, CDR1 is LGHNA and CDR2 is YNFKEQ. V gave up 0 bases and J gave up 6 bases, with 7 bases separating them. The CDR3 consists of 13 residues. CDR3 amino acids: CASSQENADTQYF. CDR3 DNA sequence: TGTGCCAGCAGCCAAGAGAATGCGGATACGCAGTATTTT.